The 2 T cell receptor beta chains given below trace back to one sample, sequenced in a study of identical twins. TCRdb passed the 5' RACE reads through MiXCR, listing each CDR3 protein once. Here the sample spans 200,000 to 250,000 distinct CDR3 sequences, approximately 7% being singletons. The data were also submitted as part of a second study, on yellow fever vaccine responses in identical twins.

Sequencing was performed on memory (CD45RO+) T cells sorted from blood. The receptor source for this set is a woman aged 18 to 35 in good health.

The genes are TRBV19 and TRBJ2-3, with D maybe TRBD2 (6 bases). The V gene's germline CDR1 is LNHDA and CDR2 SQIVND (reference sequence). This CDR3 has 14 amino acids. V lost 9 bases to trimming and J lost 3 bases, with 16 bases between them. The CDR3 DNA sequence: TGTGCCAGCACATCACGCGGGAAAACAGATACGCAGTATTTT. Translation: CASTSRGKTDTQYF.

This clonotype was observed many times. The chain is built from TRBV7-2 and TRBJ2-3; 8 positions agree with TRBD1. Germline CDR1 reads SGHTA; CDR2 reads FQGNSA. This CDR3 has 14 amino acids. V was pared by 6 bases and J by 2 bases, with 4 bases of the junction left unmatched. The CDR3 DNA reads as TGTGCCAGCAGTTCCCAGGGGGCCACAGATACGCAGTATTTT. It is translated as CASSSQGATDTQYF. Full variable domain (remainder filled in from reference TRBV7-2 and TRBJ2-3): GAGVSQSPSNKVTEKGKDVELRCDPISGHTALYWYRQSLGQGLEFLIYFQGNSAPDKSGLPSDRFSAERTGGSVSTLTIQRTQQEDSAVYLCASSSQGATDTQYFGPGTRLTVL.